These 18 T cell receptor beta chains were sequenced from one sample in a study of a mutant IDH1 vaccine in newly diagnosed glioma (dated by TCRdb to the early 2020s). Receptor amplification or capture employed the immunoSEQ multiplex PCR assay. TCRdb retrieved this table from immuneACCESS and kept in-frame rearrangements only. Not all clones are present; in checked studies, unresolved V genes account for under half, and no reason is known for the remainder. Present in this sample are some 90,000 clones, more than 65% of which were seen just once. Clones ranked in the top ten supply about 5.1% of the sample. The label giving this sample's time point can be read as: baseline, week 1 (first vaccination visit). The treatment or condition label for this specimen denotes: pre-vaccination baseline after standard-of-care therapy. The sequences come from PBMCs, collected from a glioma patient treated with radiotherapy, temozolomide or both. These receptors were collected from a man aged 40-49 years with glioma. Some clones in this sample may be carry-over from other donors' samples.

The rearrangement links TRBV6-5 to TRBJ1-2; 9 positions agree with TRBD1. This CDR3 is built from 15 residues. Germline trimming cut 7 bases from V and 2 bases from J; bases unmatched to any gene: 8. Germline-derived CDR1 and CDR2 are MNHEY and SVGAGI. CDR3 coding DNA: TGTGCCAGCAAGGGACAGGGCCTTCCCAACTATGGCTACACCTTC. Residues: CASKGQGLPNYGYTF.

This clone was seen a handful of times. The V gene is TRBV18, the J gene TRBJ1-6; 7 positions agree with TRBD1. CDR3 length equals 15 residues. CDR1 and CDR2 (germline): KGHSH, LQKENI. Germline trimming cut 3 bases from V and 8 bases from J; bases unmatched to any gene: 7. The CDR3 loop is CASSPTTGQDSPLHF. The CDR3 DNA reads TGTGCCAGCTCACCGACGACAGGGCAGGATTCACCCCTCCACTTT.

This rearrangement joins TRBV2 to TRBJ1-1; D is unresolved. CDR1 is SNHLY, CDR2 FYNNEI, per germline. There are 14 residues in the CDR3. Between the trimmed V and J ends, which lost 4 bases and 0 bases, there was a span of 9 bases. CDR3 in amino acids: CASSVELMNTEAFF. Written as DNA, the CDR3 is TGTGCCAGCAGTGTCGAGCTCATGAACACTGAAGCTTTCTTT.

V is TRBV4-1 and J is TRBJ2-2, with D perhaps TRBD2 (5 bases). Looked up from germline, CDR1 is MGHRA and CDR2 is YSYEKL. The V gene lost 4 bases and the J gene lost 2 bases, with 8 bases spanning the gap. The CDR3 totals 14 residues. The CDR3 region is CASSRSGNTGELFF. CDR3 bases: TGCGCCAGCAGCCGGAGCGGCAACACCGGGGAGCTGTTTTTT.

The chain employs TRBV5-1 and TRBJ1-2; 10 nucleotides line up with TRBD1. The CDR3 is made up of 14 amino acids. Germline V gene data show CDR1 as SGHRS and CDR2 as YFSETQ. Losses at the gene ends were 5 bases for V and 4 bases for J; bases not matched to a gene: 5. CDR3 DNA: TGCGCCAGCAGAACCGGGACAGGGGTCTATGGCTACACCTTC. Amino acid sequence: CASRTGTGVYGYTF.

This sequence joins TRBV5-4 and TRBJ2-7; TRBD1 matches 7 bases. The CDR3 is made up of 11 amino acids. The germline CDR1 and CDR2 sequences are SGHNT and YYREEE (reference sequence). Trimming at V came to 3 bases and at J to 7 bases, leaving 1 base not matched to a gene. The CDR3 coding sequence is TGTGCCAGCAGCTCACAGGGGGAGCAGTACTTC. As protein: CASSSQGEQYF.

This clone came up once. The chain is built from TRBV5-4 and TRBJ2-2; D remains ambiguous. Germline V gives CDR1 SGHNT, CDR2 YYREEE (reference sequence). The V and J ends lost 4 bases and 4 bases respectively, with 14 bases between them. The length of the CDR3 is 15 residues. The CDR3 DNA is TGTGCCAGCAGCCCTATTGCCGGGTCCACCGGGGAGCTGTTTTTT. Its protein product is CASSPIAGSTGELFF.

The chain carries TRBV6-5 and TRBJ1-6, with TRBD1 as a possible D gene (5 bases). Per germline, CDR1 MNHEY and CDR2 SVGAGI. This CDR3 region has 14 residues. CDR3: CAIKGSSYNSPLHF. The CDR3 bases are TGTGCAATCAAGGGGAGCTCCTATAATTCACCCCTCCACTTT.

CDR3 loop: CASSPRVVGSPLHF. Written as DNA, the CDR3 is TGTGCCAGCAGTCCCAGGGTAGTAGGTTCACCCCTCCACTTT. The J gene is TRBJ1-6, the V gene TRBV2, with TRBD1 as a possible D gene (5 bases). Germline CDR1 is SNHLY and CDR2 is FYNNEI. This CDR3 is built from 14 residues. The V end was cut by 5 bases, the J end by 9 bases, with 14 bases between.

The chain joins TRBV2 to TRBJ2-4, with 11 bases identical to TRBD2. V trimming: 6 bases; J trimming: 0 bases; junction bases outside the gene matches: 7. CDR3 length: 17 amino acids. Germline V gene data show CDR1 as SNHLY and CDR2 as FYNNEI. This chain's CDR3 is CASRGGLAVIAKNIQYF. The CDR3 DNA is TGTGCCAGCAGGGGGGGACTAGCGGTTATAGCCAAAAACATTCAGTACTTC.

To note about this clone: Distinct nucleotide sequences in the sample also encode this CDR3. The chain links TRBV5-1 to TRBJ1-1, with D unclear. Trimming stripped 1 base from V and 1 base from J, with 5 bases between. The CDR3 extends over 13 amino acids. Germline V gene lookup returns CDR1 SGHRS and CDR2 YFSETQ. The CDR3 coding sequence is TGCGCCAGCAGCTTGTCGAGGAACACTGAAGCTTTCTTT. It translates to CASSLSRNTEAFF.

The rearrangement uses TRBV5-1 and TRBJ2-1, with 9 nucleotides matching TRBD2. The CDR3 extends over 17 amino acids. The V segment lost 0 bases and the J segment 2 bases; nucleotides outside the gene matches: 6. Looked up from germline, CDR1 is SGHRS and CDR2 is YFSETQ. The CDR3 DNA reads as TGCGCCAGCAGCTTGGAGGCGGGGGGGCTTACCTACAATGAGCAGTTCTTC. It yields the protein CASSLEAGGLTYNEQFF.

The genes are TRBV30 and TRBJ1-6; tentative D call: TRBD1 (6 bases). The CDR3 loop spans 13 amino acids. V was clipped by 2 bases and J by 10 bases, with 12 bases between them. Germline V CDR1 and CDR2: GTSNPN, SVGIG (reference sequence). CDR3 sequence (DNA): TGTGCCTGGAGTCCTAGACAGGAGTCACCCCTCCACTTT. As protein: CAWSPRQESPLHF.

This clone was seen a single time. This chain joins TRBV29-1 and TRBJ2-1; either TRBD1 or TRBD2 may fit D (6 bases each). Germline loops: CDR1 SQVTM, CDR2 ANQGSEA. V was shortened by 2 bases and J by 5 bases, with 13 bases between the two germline ends. CDR3 length: 14 residues. The chain's CDR3 is CSVEWGARDNEQFF. The CDR3 coding sequence is TGCAGCGTTGAATGGGGGGCCCGAGACAATGAGCAGTTCTTC.

V gene TRBV19 combines with J gene TRBJ1-1; D is unclear. The CDR3 length is 16 residues. The V gene's germline CDR1 is LNHDA and CDR2 SQIVND (reference sequence). The ends were cut back, 6 bases at V and 1 base at J, with 18 bases in the middle. CDR3 DNA sequence: TGTGCCAGTAGCCATACCCGGAGGACCTGGAACACTGAAGCTTTCTTT. This codes for CASSHTRRTWNTEAFF.

This chain joins TRBV6-1 and TRBJ2-7; D is unclear. The CDR3 contains 15 residues. V was trimmed by 10 bases and J by 0 bases, leaving 19 bases between them. Germline loops: CDR1 MNHNS, CDR2 SASEGT. This CDR3 reads CATNLRTGGSYEQYF. The CDR3 bases are TGTGCCACCAACTTACGGACGGGCGGCTCCTACGAGCAGTACTTC.

This clone appeared a single time. V gene TRBV6-5 combines with J gene TRBJ1-6, with TRBD1 matching over 7 bases. The V segment lost 5 bases and the J segment 6 bases; nucleotides outside the gene matches: 4. This CDR3 is built from 14 residues. Per germline, CDR1 MNHEY and CDR2 SVGAGI. The CDR3 bases are TGTGCCAGCAGTAGACAGGGTGGTAATTCACCCCTCCACTTT. This codes for CASSRQGGNSPLHF.

The V gene is TRBV29-1, the J gene TRBJ1-1; D not resolved. Germline-derived CDR1 and CDR2 are SQVTM and ANQGSEA. The CDR3 extends over 12 amino acids. V was clipped by 5 bases and J by 4 bases, with 11 bases between them. In DNA, the CDR3 is TGCAGCGTTCAATTGGTGAGCACTGAAGCTTTCTTT. As protein: CSVQLVSTEAFF.